This section outlines one T cell receptor beta chain sequence together with its context. As yet, its antigen is unknown. The sample comes from a study of a mutant IDH1 vaccine in newly diagnosed glioma. Study-wide background: Patients were pretreated with radiotherapy, temozolomide, or both, mostly both.

The table came from immunoSEQ multiplex PCR; TCRdb's copy has only in-frame clones and leaves some out. The data contain 50,000 to 65,000 clones, roughly 90% of them singletons. CDR1 and CDR2 from the germline V gene are GTSNPN and SVGIG (reference sequence). This CDR3 is built from 15 residues. The ends lost 5 bases at V and 7 bases at J; junction bases unmatched: 11. As for time point: week 11, during vaccination. Doses of 300 ug of mutant IDH1 20-mer peptide were given with topical imiquimod. This sequence was found in a man aged 50 to 59 with glioma. The V and J genes are TRBV30 and TRBJ1-6, with 7 positions matching TRBD1. The sample was PBMCs, taken from a glioma patient whose treatment included an IDH1 peptide vaccine. DNA for the CDR3: TGTGCCTGGGGTAGGAAGGGACAGCTCAATTCACCCCTCCACTTT. Residues: CAWGRKGQLNSPLHF.